This T cell receptor beta chain was recovered during a study of shared clonotypes between healthy human individuals. CDR1 SNHLY and CDR2 FYNNEI come from the germline V gene. V was pared by 5 bases and J by 5 bases, with 15 bases between. The CDR3 runs to 14 residues. For this clone: The antigen is undetermined.

Study results and limitations: Only a few donors were included, so the genetic and exposure-history diversity represented was limited.

Genomic DNA from unsorted samples was obtained from around 93 million PBMCs (per sample). Clones were read by immunoSEQ multiplex PCR, and TCRdb kept only the in-frame ones, dropping some. The sample carries some 490,000 clones, 81% recorded once. The genes are TRBV2 and TRBJ2-5; TRBD1 might be the D (5 bases). Sequencing input: PBMCs. The receptor's source is a woman in her thirties or forties in good health. Some clones in this sample may be carry-over from other donors' samples. The CDR3 protein is CASSPGPEWETQYF. The CDR3 bases are TGTGCCAGCAGTCCAGGGCCAGAGTGGGAGACCCAGTACTTC.